Listed below are T cell receptor beta chains from one sample, sequenced in a study of T-cell reconstitution after alpha-beta-depleted transplantation in children. TCRdb reprocessed the PCR reads via MiXCR and lists one record per CDR3 protein. This table has 200,000 to 250,000 distinct CDR3 sequences, 25% appearing once. The input for sequencing was PBMCs, taken before TCRalphabeta/CD19-depleted stem cell transplant. The receptors derive from a girl aged 2 to 9 with Fanconi anemia, due to receive a stem cell transplant. Both conserved end residues are part of each CDR3. Fields, in order: J gene, clone size, D gene, V gene, CDR3 protein, CDR3 DNA. A D gene is named only where the DNA matches it firmly. The listing skips clone size in some rows; elsewhere it reads once, few, many or a size class.

J: TRBJ1-5
size: many
D: -
V: TRBV20-1
CDR3: CSARDDGGSQPQHF
DNA: TGCAGTGCTAGGGACGACGGAGGGAGTCAGCCCCAGCATTTT

J: TRBJ2-7
size: -
D: TRBD1
V: TRBV20-1
CDR3: CSARKGAEYEQYF
DNA: TGCAGTGCTAGAAAGGGGGCGGAGTACGAGCAGTACTTC

J: TRBJ2-1
size: -
D: -
V: TRBV27
CDR3: CASSFDSGYTYNEQFF
DNA: TGTGCCAGCAGTTTTGATTCGGGATACACCTACAATGAGCAGTTCTTC

J: TRBJ2-5
size: few
D: -
V: TRBV29-1
CDR3: CSVETDQETQYF
DNA: TGCAGCGTTGAGACAGACCAAGAGACCCAGTACTTC

J: TRBJ2-3
size: many
D: -
V: TRBV12-3/TRBV12-4
CDR3: CASSLVTGDTQYF
DNA: TGTGCCAGCAGTTTAGTGACAGGCGATACGCAGTATTTT

J: TRBJ1-2
size: -
D: TRBD1
V: TRBV6-5
CDR3: CASSYRTGLGYTF
DNA: TGTGCCAGCAGCTATAGGACAGGTTTGGGCTACACCTTC

J: TRBJ2-4
size: few
D: TRBD2
V: TRBV12-3/TRBV12-4
CDR3: CASSETSGGVDRLAKNIQYF
DNA: TGTGCCAGCAGTGAGACTAGCGGGGGGGTTGATCGTCTAGCCAAAAACATTCAGTACTTC

J: TRBJ2-3
size: -
D: TRBD2
V: TRBV7-6
CDR3: CASSWLAGGPTDTQYF
DNA: TGTGCCAGCAGCTGGTTAGCGGGGGGGCCCACAGATACGCAGTATTTT

J: TRBJ1-1
size: -
D: -
V: TRBV5-1
CDR3: CASRLTTRVDTEAFF
DNA: TGCGCCAGCAGATTAACGACCAGGGTGGACACTGAAGCTTTCTTT

J: TRBJ2-7
size: many
D: -
V: TRBV20-1
CDR3: CSARDHRDLLEQYF
DNA: TGCAGTGCTAGAGATCACAGGGATCTGCTCGAGCAGTACTTC

J: TRBJ1-2
size: -
D: -
V: TRBV20-1
CDR3: CSARDSVNYGYTF
DNA: TGCAGTGCTAGAGATTCAGTAAACTATGGCTACACCTTC

J: TRBJ1-6
size: many
D: -
V: TRBV12-3/TRBV12-4
CDR3: CASSAKTGSPLHF
DNA: TGTGCCAGCAGTGCAAAGACCGGTTCACCCCTCCACTTT

J: TRBJ2-2
size: -
D: -
V: TRBV5-1
CDR3: CASSLEQGTGELFF
DNA: TGCGCCAGCAGCCTGGAGCAGGGTACCGGGGAGCTGTTTTTT

J: TRBJ2-3
size: -
D: -
V: TRBV5-1
CDR3: CASSLPWDSTDTQYF
DNA: TGCGCCAGCAGCTTGCCGTGGGACTCCACAGATACGCAGTATTTT

J: TRBJ2-5
size: many
D: -
V: TRBV15
CDR3: CATSSPFETQYF
DNA: TGTGCCACCAGCAGTCCTTTTGAGACCCAGTACTTC

J: TRBJ2-2
size: few
D: -
V: TRBV29-1
CDR3: CSVGGKNTGELFF
DNA: TGCAGCGTTGGCGGGAAGAACACCGGGGAGCTGTTTTTT

J: TRBJ1-5
size: once
D: TRBD1
V: TRBV15
CDR3: CATSTSNRGLDQPLHF
DNA: TGTGCCACCAGCACCTCCAATAGGGGGCTTGATCAGCCCCTGCATTTT

J: TRBJ2-3
size: -
D: -
V: TRBV24-1
CDR3: CATSGLSGYTDTQYF
DNA: TGTGCCACCAGTGGTCTTAGCGGCTACACAGATACGCAGTATTTT

J: TRBJ2-7
size: few
D: TRBD1
V: TRBV7-2
CDR3: CASSLVPGGYEQYF
DNA: TGTGCCAGCAGCTTAGTCCCAGGGGGCTACGAGCAGTACTTC

J: TRBJ2-1
size: few
D: -
V: TRBV12-3/TRBV12-4
CDR3: CASSQGRGAGPAYNEQFF
DNA: TGTGCCAGCAGCCAGGGGAGAGGCGCGGGGCCAGCCTACAATGAGCAGTTCTTC

J: TRBJ2-7
size: many
D: -
V: TRBV20-1
CDR3: CSARGDMGPYEQYF
DNA: TGCAGTGCTAGAGGAGACATGGGTCCCTACGAGCAGTACTTC

J: TRBJ2-2
size: many
D: TRBD1
V: TRBV28
CDR3: CASSPGGTGELFF
DNA: TGTGCCAGCAGTCCAGGGGGCACCGGGGAGCTGTTTTTT

J: TRBJ1-1
size: -
D: -
V: TRBV20-1
CDR3: CSARDGGTEAFF
DNA: TGCAGTGCTAGAGACGGGGGCACTGAAGCTTTCTTT

J: TRBJ2-1
size: many
D: -
V: TRBV20-1
CDR3: CSARDPRANSYNEQFF
DNA: TGCAGTGCTAGAGATCCTCGGGCCAATAGCTACAATGAGCAGTTCTTC

J: TRBJ2-5
size: many
D: -
V: TRBV12-3/TRBV12-4
CDR3: CASSLPAQETQYF
DNA: TGTGCCAGCAGTTTACCAGCCCAAGAGACCCAGTACTTC